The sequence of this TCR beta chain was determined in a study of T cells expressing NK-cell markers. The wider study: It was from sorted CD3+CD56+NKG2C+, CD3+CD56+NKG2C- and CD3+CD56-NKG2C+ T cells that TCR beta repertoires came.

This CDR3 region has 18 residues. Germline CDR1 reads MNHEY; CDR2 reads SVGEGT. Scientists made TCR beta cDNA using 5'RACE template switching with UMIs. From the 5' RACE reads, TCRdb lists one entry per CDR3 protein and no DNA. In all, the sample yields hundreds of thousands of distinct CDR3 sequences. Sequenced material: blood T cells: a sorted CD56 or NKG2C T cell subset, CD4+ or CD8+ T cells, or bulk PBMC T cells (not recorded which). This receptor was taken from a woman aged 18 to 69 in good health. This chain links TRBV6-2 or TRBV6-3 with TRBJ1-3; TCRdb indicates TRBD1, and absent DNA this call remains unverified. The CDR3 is CASSPTFAGDVAGNTIYF.